This TCR beta chain appears in the sequencing data of a study of early T cells in non-severe SARS-CoV-2 infection (dated by TCRdb to the early 2020s). About the study as a whole: Bulk RNA from unsorted whole blood was used for TCR sequencing, so alpha and beta chains could not be paired. What the study reported, not specific to this receptor: VDJdb matching was skewed toward anti-spike CD8 responses and likely underestimated virus-specific expansions by missing private and CD4 specificities.

This clonotype appeared a few times. The antigen it binds to is not known. No base-level quality is on record; no much larger clone is a single base apart. The germline V gene encodes CDR1 SEHNR and CDR2 FQNEAQ (reference sequence). Deletion took 5 bases off V and 5 bases off J, with a span of 12 bases between the germline ends. From the cysteine through the phenylalanine, the CDR3 covers 13 amino acids. Of all the DNA, just the CDR3 is kept, 39 bases in frame from base 1. Library method: 5' RACE. The instrument was a NextSeq 500. In the TCR library protocol, unique molecular identifiers were attached to individual cDNA molecules to correct for PCR bias and sequencing error. TCR alpha and beta chains were both sequenced, and the abundances of alpha and beta sequences in each sample were closely correlated with each other. The authors processed their data as follows. Decombinator V4 was used to annotate TCR sequences for V gene, J gene and CDR3. Expanded TCRs were defined as changing significantly between any two time points under a Poisson model with p below 0.0001. TCR abundances were normalised to the total number of TCRs sequenced in each sample and reported as counts per million. MAIT TCRs were defined by TRAV1-2 paired with TRAJ12, TRAJ20 or TRAJ33, and iNKT TCRs by TRAV10 paired with TRAJ18. A search of VDJdb, accessed on 1 November 2021, was run for TCRs annotated to CMV, EBV and SARS-CoV-2, with TCRs annotated for multiple antigens excluded. TCRdb reworked the public reads: Q25 trimming with fastp, MiXCR clone assembly, productive beta chains retained. Each entry is one CDR3 protein sequence, shown with its most common DNA and genes. These V and J calls originate from TCRdb's pipeline instead of the authors' own analysis. Recorded for this sample are about 67,000 distinct CDR3 sequences; around a tenth of them occurred a single time. The ten biggest clones cover 3.8% of the sample.

Set within a cohort of healthcare workers in London, UK, this nested case-control study involved weekly PCR testing of nasopharyngeal swabs along with blood sampling. Healthcare workers were enrolled in the week of the UK lockdown, from 23 to 31 March 2020, and were followed every week for up to roughly 15 weeks. The V and J segments used are TRBV7-9 and TRBJ2-5; TRBD2 might be the D gene, on 7 matching bases. The sequence came from an adult who was a healthcare worker with PCR-confirmed SARS-CoV-2 infection or an uninfected control (not recorded which). Source material: whole blood. Read as DNA, the sequence is TGTGCCAGCAGCCCCCGGGGGGCGGAGACCCAGTACTTC. The translation is CASSPRGAETQYF.